This TCR beta chain is from a study of OX40 agonist ivuxolimab in advanced cancers. The table came from immunoSEQ multiplex PCR; TCRdb's copy has only in-frame clones and leaves some out. Of about 81,000 clones in the sample, more than 75% are singletons; the top ten hold approximately 0.45%. This CDR3 is built from 13 residues. Trimming left V 4 bases short and J 6 bases short, with 12 bases between. Germline loops: CDR1 SGHDT, CDR2 YYEEEE. This material consisted of CD4+ or CD8+ T cells sorted from blood, taken in a trial of the OX40 agonist ivuxolimab. This TCR was sampled from an adult with an advanced solid tumor such as melanoma, head and neck, liver or kidney cancer. The chain joins TRBV5-6 to TRBJ2-3; TRBD2 is a possible D gene (5 bases). CDR3 sequence reads: CASSTVSGDTQYF. CDR3 DNA sequence: TGTGCCAGCAGCACAGTCTCGGGGGATACGCAGTATTTT.